This T cell receptor beta chain is drawn from a study of Tregs in tolerant kidney transplant recipients. Recipients received nonmyeloablative bone marrow transplants from related graft donors, with transient mixed chimerism. Unstimulated Tregs (CD4+CD25+CD127-) and CD4+CD25- non-Tregs were sorted from PBMCs. Germline lookup yields CDR1 SNHLY and CDR2 FYNNEI. Trimming removed 3 bases from V and 2 bases from J; junction bases left unmatched: 6. The CDR3 is made up of 16 amino acids. Some clones are missing from TCRdb's copy, which holds only in-frame ones; the method was immunoSEQ multiplex PCR. The sample contains about 100,000 clones, roughly 93% of which appear only once.

This receptor was obtained from a human patient who received a combined kidney and bone marrow transplant. Some T cells may be graft donor cells. The material was CD4+ T cells from blood (PBMCs), obtained 12 months after the transplant. The V call is TRBV2, the J call TRBJ2-2; TRBD2 matches 7 bases. The CDR3 reads CASSDSLAVNTGELFF. The CDR3 DNA reads TGTGCCAGCAGTGACAGTCTAGCGGTTAACACCGGGGAGCTGTTTTTT.